This T cell receptor beta chain stems from a study of shared clonotypes between healthy human individuals. Study-level points and caveats: An effect of sequencing depth on clonotype sharing among donors was expected. Naive CD4 clonotype sharing across a handful of donors was 4% to 5%. Only blood samples were collected, and tissue repertoires likely differ.

Comments on this clone: No antigen is known for it.

This CDR3 contains 18 residues. The germline gives CDR1 SGHVS, CDR2 FQNEAQ. J gave up 4 bases and V 1 base, and 6 bases lay outside the gene matches. The table came from immunoSEQ multiplex PCR; TCRdb's copy has only in-frame clones and leaves some out. The table has about 2 million clones, about 95% seen once. Terminally differentiated effector memory CD45RA+ cells were excluded by CCR7 positive selection of CD45RO-negative cells. The sequence was collected from a man between 18 and 35 years old in good health. The chain uses TRBV7-8 and TRBJ2-2; 13 positions agree with TRBD2. The material sequenced was naive CD8+ T cells sorted from blood. CDR3 DNA sequence: TGTGCCAGCAGCTTAGAACTAGCGGGGGGGCGCGGCACCGGGGAGCTGTTTTTT. This encodes CASSLELAGGRGTGELFF. The complete variable domain, with remaining parts taken from reference TRBV7-8 and TRBJ2-2, reads GAGVSQSPRYKVAKRGQDVALRCDPISGHVSLFWYQQALGQGPEFLTYFQNEAQLDKSGLPSDRFFAERPEGSVSTLKIQRTQQEDSAVYLCASSLELAGGRGTGELFFGEGSRLTVL.